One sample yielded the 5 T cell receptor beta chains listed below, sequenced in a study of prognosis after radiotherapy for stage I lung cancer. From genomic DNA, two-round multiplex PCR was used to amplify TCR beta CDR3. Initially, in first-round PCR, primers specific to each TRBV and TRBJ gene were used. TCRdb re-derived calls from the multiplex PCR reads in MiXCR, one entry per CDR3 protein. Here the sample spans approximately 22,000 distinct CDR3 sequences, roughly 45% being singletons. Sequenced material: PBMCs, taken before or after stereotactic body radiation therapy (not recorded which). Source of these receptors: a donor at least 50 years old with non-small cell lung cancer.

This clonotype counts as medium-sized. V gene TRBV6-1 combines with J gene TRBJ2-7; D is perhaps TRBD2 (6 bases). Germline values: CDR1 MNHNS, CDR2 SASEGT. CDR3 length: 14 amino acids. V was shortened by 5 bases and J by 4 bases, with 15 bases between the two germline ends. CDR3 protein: CASSTQRAMYEQYF. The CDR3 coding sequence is TGTGCCAGCAGTACACAGCGGGCCATGTACGAGCAGTACTTC.

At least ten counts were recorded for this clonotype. The CDR3 reads CATSDPGTSGRMYEQFF. CDR3 bases: TGTGCCACCAGTGACCCTGGGACTAGCGGGAGAATGTATGAGCAGTTCTTC. This rearrangement joins TRBV24-1 to TRBJ2-1; TRBD2 matches 14 bases. V lost 4 bases, J lost 8 bases, and 9 bases stayed unmatched. The CDR3 contains 17 residues. From germline, CDR1 is KGHDR and CDR2 SFDVKD.

As DNA, the CDR3 is TGTGCCAGCAGTCAGGGGCAGCCCTACGAGCAGTACTTC. Protein product: CASSQGQPYEQYF. The chain is built from TRBV28 and TRBJ2-7; a possible D gene is TRBD1 (6 bases). Trimming shortened V by 5 bases and J by 2 bases, and 10 bases separated the two germline ends. Per the germline V gene, CDR1 is MDHEN and CDR2 is SYDVKM. CDR3 length equals 13 residues.

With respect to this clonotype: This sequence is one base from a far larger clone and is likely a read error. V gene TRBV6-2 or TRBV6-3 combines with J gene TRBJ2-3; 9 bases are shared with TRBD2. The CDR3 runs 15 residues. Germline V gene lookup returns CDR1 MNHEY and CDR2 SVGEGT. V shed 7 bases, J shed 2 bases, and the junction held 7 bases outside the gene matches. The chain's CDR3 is CASILSGSHTDTQYF. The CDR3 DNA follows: TGTGCCAGCATACTTAGCGGGAGCCACACAGATACGCAGTATTTT.

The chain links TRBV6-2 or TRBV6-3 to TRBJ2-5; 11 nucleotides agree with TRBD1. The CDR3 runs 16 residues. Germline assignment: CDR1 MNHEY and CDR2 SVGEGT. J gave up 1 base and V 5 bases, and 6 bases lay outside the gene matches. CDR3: CASSDGGTGGQETQYF. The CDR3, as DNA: TGTGCCAGCAGTGATGGTGGGACAGGGGGCCAAGAGACCCAGTACTTC.